The 29 T cell receptor beta chains in this list originate from one sample, sequenced in a study of blood T cells in healthy people across ages. With a J-beta primer mix and a sample-barcoded 5' primer, a second PCR ran about 6 to 11 cycles. TCRdb processed the 5' RACE reads anew with MiXCR; each CDR3 protein has one entry. The data contain 910,000 or so distinct CDR3 sequences, roughly 50% of them singletons. Sequenced sample: blood. The receptor source for this set is a woman aged 60-75 years in good health.

The chain is built from TRBV27 and TRBJ1-6; D call uncertain. Deletions cut 6 bases from V and 6 bases from J, with 12 bases between. The CDR3 totals 14 residues. CDR1 is MNHEY, CDR2 SMNVEV, per germline (reference sequence). The CDR3 DNA sequence: TGTGCCAGCAGCCAATACTGGGGTAATTCACCCCTCCACTTT. Translated: CASSQYWGNSPLHF.

The CDR3 loop is CSARDQRRQTQYF. CDR3 coding DNA: TGCAGTGCTAGAGATCAGCGGCGACAGACCCAGTACTTC. The chain is built from TRBV20-1 and TRBJ2-5; D might be TRBD2 (5 bases). Trimming took 0 bases from V and 6 from J, leaving 11 bases between them. CDR1 is DFQATT, CDR2 SNEGSKA, per germline (reference sequence). This CDR3 spans 13 amino acids.

This clonotype showed up just once. This rearrangement joins TRBV7-9 to TRBJ2-4; TRBD1 might be the D (6 bases). Matching the DNA end better, TRBJ2-7 makes the J call doubtful. This CDR3 is 14 amino acids long. Looked up from germline, CDR1 is SEHNR and CDR2 is FQNEAQ (reference sequence). CDR3 DNA sequence: TGTGCCAGCAGCTTAGCACAGCAGGGGCGCGAGCAGTACTTC. It translates to CASSLAQQGREQYF.

In DNA form, the CDR3 reads TGCGCCAGCAGCTCCCCTCACGGTCGGGAGACCCAGTACTTC. Its translation: CASSSPHGRETQYF. This chain uses TRBV5-1 with TRBJ2-5, with D unclear. The germline gives CDR1 SGHRS, CDR2 YFSETQ. The ends were cut back, 3 bases at V and 5 bases at J, with 14 bases in the middle. This CDR3 spans 14 amino acids.

The chain couples TRBV27 to TRBJ1-6; unclear D gene. CDR1 and CDR2 from the germline V gene are MNHEY and SMNVEV (reference sequence). V dropped 3 bases and J dropped 9 bases, with 15 bases sitting between them. The CDR3 is made up of 15 amino acids. Here the CDR3 reads CASSLYLGIGSPLHF. The CDR3 bases are TGTGCCAGCAGTTTGTATTTAGGAATCGGTTCACCCCTCCACTTT.

The chain joins TRBV15 to TRBJ1-5; D gene ambiguous. The V and J ends lost 0 bases and 7 bases respectively, with 7 bases between them. The CDR3 loop spans 13 amino acids. Per germline, CDR1 LNHNV and CDR2 YYDKDF (reference sequence). CDR3 sequence: CATSRDMAQPQHF. CDR3 nucleotides: TGTGCCACCAGCAGAGATATGGCCCAGCCCCAGCATTTT.

The V gene is TRBV3-1, the J gene TRBJ2-7; TRBD2 agrees at 9 bases. The J segment lost 7 bases and the V segment lost 4 bases, leaving 14 bases of the junction unmatched. This CDR3 contains 16 residues. The germline CDR1 and CDR2 sequences are LGHDT and YNNKEL (reference sequence). The CDR3 bases are TGTGCCAGCAGCCCATTAGCGGGAGAGGGTCGGGGTGAGCAGTACTTC. Translation: CASSPLAGEGRGEQYF.

This chain links TRBV7-9 with TRBJ2-7; D not certain. This CDR3 is 14 amino acids long. The V gene's germline CDR1 is SEHNR and CDR2 FQNEAQ (reference sequence). Trimming left V 5 bases short and J 3 bases short, with 14 bases between. The CDR3 nucleotides read TGTGCCAGCAGCACCCTGAGCCGTCGCTACGAGCAGTACTTC. Its protein is CASSTLSRRYEQYF.

The rearrangement joins TRBV30 to TRBJ2-1; 8 nucleotides match TRBD1. Germline loops: CDR1 GTSNPN, CDR2 SVGIG (reference sequence). Unmatched junction bases numbered 3, after V lost 3 bases and J lost 8 bases. The CDR3 is 12 amino acids. The CDR3 nucleotides read TGTGCCTGGAGGGCAGGGGGCGATGAGCAGTTCTTC. This translates into CAWRAGGDEQFF.

This chain links TRBV29-1 with TRBJ2-1; D gene uncertain. V was pared by 3 bases and J by 8 bases, with 11 bases between. The germline gives CDR1 SQVTM, CDR2 ANQGSEA. This CDR3 comprises 12 residues. This chain's CDR3 is CSVDEFQYEQFF. The CDR3 nucleotides read TGCAGCGTTGATGAGTTCCAATATGAGCAGTTCTTC.

The CDR3 here is CASSVTQGEGPDEQYF. The CDR3 coding sequence is TGTGCCAGCAGCGTCACACAGGGGGAGGGTCCCGACGAGCAGTACTTC. The rearrangement uses TRBV9 and TRBJ2-7; possible D gene TRBD1, 8 bases. Trimming removed 2 bases from V and 5 bases from J, with 20 bases in between. The CDR3 covers 16 residues. Germline V CDR1 and CDR2: SGDLS, YYNGEE.

About this clonotype: This clone may be a read error of a much larger clone one base away. The V and J genes are TRBV12-3 or TRBV12-4 and TRBJ1-5; D remains ambiguous. Trimming removed 4 bases at V and 7 bases at J, with 11 bases between. The CDR3 contains 13 residues. The CDR3: CASSWQAKQPQHF. The CDR3 coding sequence is TGTGCCAGCAGTTGGCAGGCGAAGCAGCCCCAGCATTTT.

This clonotype was recorded a few times. This chain uses TRBV20-1 with TRBJ2-1, with D possibly TRBD1 on 5 matching bases. CDR1 and CDR2 from the germline V gene are DFQATT and SNEGSKA (reference sequence). The CDR3 contains 13 residues. V lost 0 bases and J 7 bases, leaving 10 bases between the germline ends. The chain's CDR3 is CSAREWQGNEQFF. CDR3 coding DNA: TGCAGTGCTAGAGAGTGGCAGGGTAATGAGCAGTTCTTC.

V and J are TRBV6-2 or TRBV6-3 and TRBJ1-4, with 9 bases fitting TRBD1. Unmatched junction bases numbered 5, after V lost 5 bases and J lost 1 base. The CDR3 contains 16 residues. In germline, CDR1 is MNHEY, CDR2 SVGEGT. CDR3 loop: CASSPGTGLTNEKLFF. The CDR3 DNA sequence: TGTGCCAGCAGTCCCGGGACAGGGCTAACTAATGAAAAACTGTTTTTT.

CDR3 protein: CASSLLDGANTEAFF. CDR3 in DNA: TGTGCCAGCAGTTTGCTCGACGGCGCGAACACTGAAGCTTTCTTT. V usage is TRBV12-3 or TRBV12-4 and J usage is TRBJ1-1, with D unclear. V lost 3 bases and J 1 base, leaving 12 bases between the germline ends. The CDR3 covers 15 residues.

Regarding this clonotype: The junction departs from the called germline gene at one end, perhaps through a read error. CDR3: CASSLITEEIQYF. CDR3 DNA sequence: TGTGCCAGCAGTTTAATTACCGAAGAGATCCAGTACTTC. The genes are TRBV27 and TRBJ2-5; no definite D call. CDR3 size: 13 residues. Germline V gene lookup returns CDR1 MNHEY and CDR2 SMNVEV (reference sequence).

This clonotype was found a few times. The chain recombines TRBV6-5 with TRBJ2-5, with a weak D call TRBD2 (5 bases). Germline V gives CDR1 MNHEY, CDR2 SVGAGI. This CDR3 has 15 residues. The V end was cut by 6 bases, the J end by 3 bases, with 17 bases between. For the CDR3, the DNA is TGTGCCAGCAGAGAAGGGAGTTGGCATAAAGAGACCCAGTACTTC. This gives the protein CASREGSWHKETQYF.

This chain joins TRBV4-2 and TRBJ1-1; the D is unclear. The CDR3 runs 18 residues. Trimming took off 0 bases at V and 0 bases at J, with 17 bases between the two ends. Germline-derived CDR1 and CDR2 are LGHNA and YNFKEQ. CDR3 sequence reads: CASSQDRILTTMNTEAFF. In nucleotides, the CDR3 is TGTGCCAGCAGCCAAGATCGGATTCTAACAACCATGAACACTGAAGCTTTCTTT.

V is TRBV15 and J is TRBJ1-2; D not resolved. The CDR3 length is 13 residues. Trimming removed 1 base from V and 0 bases from J, with 3 bases in between. Germline CDR1 is LNHNV and CDR2 is YYDKDF (reference sequence). In nucleotides, the CDR3 is TGTGCCACCAGCAGAGCTTCTAACTATGGCTACACCTTC. This encodes CATSRASNYGYTF.

This clonotype has a handful of counts. The rearrangement joins TRBV6-5 to TRBJ1-5; TRBD1 aligns across 9 bases. V shed 3 bases, J shed 2 bases, and the junction held 11 bases outside the gene matches. This CDR3 has 18 residues. The germline V gene encodes CDR1 MNHEY and CDR2 SVGAGI. The CDR3 here is CASSYSPGTGPGNQPQHF. The CDR3 nucleotides are TGTGCCAGCAGTTATAGTCCCGGGACAGGGCCCGGCAATCAGCCCCAGCATTTT.

The CDR3: CASSLTLGGYNEQFF. CDR3 DNA: TGTGCCAGCAGTTTAACACTAGGGGGATACAATGAGCAGTTCTTC. The J gene is TRBJ2-1, the V gene TRBV28, with a weak D call TRBD1 (6 bases). This CDR3 region has 15 residues. The germline V gene has CDR1 MDHEN and CDR2 SYDVKM. V dropped 2 bases and J dropped 4 bases, with 12 bases sitting between them. Full variable domain (outside the CDR3, taken from reference TRBV28 and TRBJ2-1): DVKVTQSSRYLVKRTGEKVFLECVQDMDHENMFWYRQDPGLGLRLIYFSYDVKMKEKGDIPEGYSVSREKKERFSLILESASTNQTSMYLCASSLTLGGYNEQFFGPGTRLTVL.

The chain is built from TRBV5-4 and TRBJ2-1; D not resolved. Germline assignment: CDR1 SGHNT and CDR2 YYREEE (reference sequence). The CDR3 runs to 15 residues. V was trimmed by 1 base and J by 7 bases, leaving 15 bases between them. CDR3 in amino acids: CASSLRTEHANEQFF. CDR3 bases: TGTGCCAGCAGCTTGCGTACAGAACATGCAAATGAGCAGTTCTTC.

The V call is TRBV2, the J call TRBJ2-5; no firm D call. CDR3 size: 14 residues. From germline, CDR1 is SNHLY and CDR2 FYNNEI. V was pared by 6 bases and J by 2 bases, with 13 bases between. CDR3 nucleotides: TGTGCCAGCAGGCCTGGGGAAAGTCAAGAGACCCAGTACTTC. Amino acid sequence: CASRPGESQETQYF.

Only one count was recorded for this clonotype. V usage is TRBV5-1 and J usage is TRBJ1-1; D is ambiguous. CDR3 length: 13 residues. From germline, CDR1 is SGHRS and CDR2 YFSETQ. Deletions cut 2 bases from V and 7 bases from J, with 12 bases between. Here the CDR3 DNA reads TGCGCCAGCAGCTTCCCCAGACGGAGTGAAGCTTTCTTT. Translating it yields CASSFPRRSEAFF.

This chain connects TRBV20-1 to TRBJ2-7; no firm D call. V shed 3 bases and J shed 5 bases, with 11 bases lying between them. This CDR3 has 12 residues. Germline V gene sequence: CDR1 DFQATT, CDR2 SNEGSKA (reference sequence). The CDR3 DNA reads TGCAGTGCTAGCCGTCTAGGAGACGAGCAGTACTTC. Translated: CSASRLGDEQYF.

This rearrangement joins TRBV6-5 to TRBJ1-2; no reliable D call. The CDR3 runs 15 residues. The germline gives CDR1 MNHEY, CDR2 SVGAGI. Trimming took 0 bases from V and 5 from J, leaving 13 bases between them. Here the CDR3 reads CASSYSAHPEYGYTF. In DNA, the CDR3 is TGTGCCAGCAGTTACTCGGCTCATCCGGAGTATGGCTACACCTTC.

The chain recombines TRBV10-1 with TRBJ2-4; 10 nucleotides match TRBD1. CDR3 length equals 16 residues. CDR1 and CDR2 (germline): WNHNN, SYGVQD (reference sequence). The V segment lost 6 bases and the J segment 0 bases; nucleotides outside the gene matches: 5. The CDR3 protein is CASSEGQGLAKNIQYF. The CDR3 nucleotides are TGCGCCAGCAGCGAGGGACAGGGGCTAGCCAAAAACATTCAGTACTTC.

This clonotype turned up a few times. This chain uses TRBV12-3 or TRBV12-4 with TRBJ1-5, with 8 bases lining up with TRBD1. The CDR3 is made up of 18 amino acids. V dropped 4 bases and J dropped 2; count of bases not matched to a gene: 13. Written as DNA, the CDR3 is TGTGCCAGCAGTTCTTCAGGCAGGGGGCTGCATCGCAATCAGCCCCAGCATTTT. Amino acid sequence: CASSSSGRGLHRNQPQHF.

The chain is built from TRBV12-3 or TRBV12-4 and TRBJ1-1; D uncertain. The CDR3 spans 14 residues. Trimming left V 8 bases short and J 7 bases short, with 20 bases between. In nucleotides, the CDR3 is TGTGCCAGCCGTCTTGGGTCGTCTACCTATGAAGCTTTCTTT. Protein sequence: CASRLGSSTYEAFF.